A single sample gave rise to the 21 T cell receptor beta chains below, sequenced in a study of T cell responses to AZD1222 COVID-19 vaccine. Sequencing was performed with immunoSEQ multiplex PCR; in TCRdb, only in-frame clones are kept and a portion is missing. The sample holds about 150,000 clones, around 90% seen once. Sequenced here: peripheral blood, sampled on day 0 of AZD1222 vaccination. These receptors were collected from an adult in good health.

The V call is TRBV6-1, the J call TRBJ2-7; maybe TRBD1 (6 bases). The CDR3 is made up of 14 amino acids. Germline values: CDR1 MNHNS, CDR2 SASEGT. The V and J ends lost 1 base and 4 bases respectively, with 11 bases between them. This CDR3 reads CASSEGWGRYEQYF. DNA for the CDR3: TGTGCCAGCAGTGAAGGGTGGGGGCGATACGAGCAGTACTTC.

The chain is built from TRBV3-1 (or the pseudogene TRBV3-2) and TRBJ1-1; 8 bases align to TRBD1. Unmatched junction bases numbered 0, after V lost 2 bases and J lost 1 base. The CDR3 covers 14 residues. The germline gives CDR1 LGHDT, CDR2 YNNKEL (reference sequence). The CDR3 region is CASSQQGANTEAFF. The DNA for the CDR3 is TGTGCCAGCAGCCAACAGGGGGCGAACACTGAAGCTTTCTTT.

The V gene is TRBV2, the J gene TRBJ1-2; D is unresolved. The CDR3 has 15 amino acids. V lost 2 bases to trimming and J lost 2 bases, with 12 bases between them. The germline gives CDR1 SNHLY, CDR2 FYNNEI. In nucleotides, the CDR3 is TGTGCCAGCAGTGAAATTGGACCCCTAAACTATGGCTACACCTTC. Translation gives CASSEIGPLNYGYTF.

This rearrangement joins TRBV29-1 to TRBJ2-5, with TRBD2 identical over 7 bases. The junction had 3 bases not matched to a gene; V was cut back by 3 bases and J by 2 bases. Looked up from germline, CDR1 is SQVTM and CDR2 is ANQGSEA. This CDR3 has 13 residues. CDR3: CSVDSGLQETQYF. The CDR3 region has the DNA TGCAGCGTTGATTCGGGACTACAAGAGACCCAGTACTTC.

The chain combines TRBV6-6 with TRBJ1-1; 7 bases align to TRBD1. CDR3 size: 13 residues. CDR1 is MNHNY and CDR2 is SVGAGI in the germline V gene (reference sequence). Trimming removed 2 bases from V and 10 bases from J; junction bases left unmatched: 7. The CDR3 here is CASSYPGGGIAFF. As DNA, the CDR3 is TGTGCCAGCAGTTACCCAGGGGGAGGGATAGCTTTCTTT.

The chain links TRBV6-6 to TRBJ1-1, with D maybe TRBD1 (6 bases). Germline V gives CDR1 MNHNY, CDR2 SVGAGI (reference sequence). This CDR3 has 13 amino acids. Trimming pared 6 bases from V and 4 bases from J, leaving 12 bases between. The CDR3 sequence is CASSVPGATEAFF. In nucleotides, the CDR3 is TGTGCCAGCAGCGTGCCGGGGGCCACTGAAGCTTTCTTT.

This clone was recorded only once. V is TRBV13 and J is TRBJ1-2, with TRBD1 identical over 8 bases. V dropped 5 bases and J dropped 8; count of bases not matched to a gene: 10. Germline V gene lookup returns CDR1 PRHDT and CDR2 FYEKMQ (reference sequence). The CDR3 loop spans 14 amino acids. The CDR3 DNA reads as TGTGCCAGCAGCCCCGACAGGGGCCTCGGCGGCTACACCTTC. This sequence encodes CASSPDRGLGGYTF.

V gene TRBV18 combines with J gene TRBJ2-3, with 7 positions matching TRBD1. Looked up from germline, CDR1 is KGHSH and CDR2 is LQKENI. The CDR3 sequence is 18 residues long. After removal of 1 base from V and 0 bases from J, the junction contained 10 bases not matched to a gene. The CDR3 protein is CASSPLGGGRSSTDTQYF. The DNA for the CDR3 is TGTGCCAGCTCACCACTAGGGGGCGGCCGATCTAGCACAGATACGCAGTATTTT.

This clone was picked up one time. The rearrangement joins TRBV19 to TRBJ2-5, with 8 nucleotides matching TRBD1. V shed 5 bases and J 5 bases; nucleotides not matched to a gene: 10. The CDR3 consists of 15 residues. The V gene's germline CDR1 is LNHDA and CDR2 SQIVND (reference sequence). The CDR3 is CASSPGQGRLETQYF. Here the CDR3 DNA reads TGTGCCAGTAGTCCAGGACAGGGTCGACTGGAGACCCAGTACTTC. Drawing the rest from reference TRBV19 and TRBJ2-5, the complete variable domain is DGGITQSPKYLFRKEGQNVTLSCEQNLNHDAMYWYRQDPGQGLRLIYYSQIVNDFQKGDIAEGYSVSREKKESFPLTVTSAQKNPTAFYLCASSPGQGRLETQYFGPGTRLLVL.

The chain is built from TRBV28 and TRBJ2-7; D is tentatively TRBD1 or TRBD2 (6 bases each). Germline CDR1 is MDHEN and CDR2 is SYDVKM. The CDR3 runs to 13 residues. V was pared by 9 bases and J by 4 bases, with 16 bases between. The CDR3 nucleotides are TGTGCCAGTACGGAGACAGGACTATACGAGCAGTACTTC. Translating it yields CASTETGLYEQYF.

V is TRBV11-2 and J is TRBJ2-3; tentatively, D is TRBD1 (6 bases). The CDR3 spans 14 residues. V dropped 6 bases and J dropped 0 bases, with 10 bases sitting between them. Germline CDR1 reads SGHAT; CDR2 reads FQNNGV. The CDR3 nucleotides read TGTGCCAGCAGTACAGGGCTGAGCACAGATACGCAGTATTTT. Its translation: CASSTGLSTDTQYF.

The chain uses TRBV9 and TRBJ2-1; TRBD1 aligns across 7 bases. V lost 5 bases to trimming and J lost 4 bases; unmatched junction nucleotides: 9. This CDR3 is built from 15 residues. In germline, CDR1 is SGDLS, CDR2 YYNGEE. CDR3 sequence: CASSWSGTEYNEQFF. CDR3 nucleotide sequence: TGTGCCAGCAGTTGGTCCGGGACAGAGTACAATGAGCAGTTCTTC.

This clone was seen only a few times. V usage is TRBV12-3 or TRBV12-4 and J usage is TRBJ1-3; D not resolved. V lost 5 bases, J lost 4 bases, and 3 bases lay in between. CDR3 length: 11 amino acids. DNA of the CDR3: TGTGCCAGCAGTCGGGGAAACACCATATATTTT. Amino acids: CASSRGNTIYF.

The chain combines TRBV19 with TRBJ2-5, with 8 positions matching TRBD1. The germline gives CDR1 LNHDA, CDR2 SQIVND (reference sequence). After removal of 0 bases from V and 1 base from J, the junction contained 7 bases not matched to a gene. This CDR3 contains 17 residues. The CDR3 spells CASSIDRPGGGQETQYF. The DNA of the CDR3 is TGTGCCAGTAGTATAGATCGTCCAGGGGGCGGCCAAGAGACCCAGTACTTC.

The V gene is TRBV5-6, the J gene TRBJ2-1; D gene ambiguous. CDR1 and CDR2 from the germline V gene are SGHDT and YYEEEE. V was shortened by 0 bases and J by 8 bases, with 15 bases between the two germline ends. The CDR3 is 15 residues long. DNA of the CDR3: TGTGCCAGCAGCTTGGATGGTCCGACGGTAGATGAGCAGTTCTTC. Translated, it gives CASSLDGPTVDEQFF.

This clone was seen a single time. Other DNA variants within this sample encode the same CDR3. V usage is TRBV2 and J usage is TRBJ1-1; 8 nucleotides align to TRBD1. The J segment lost 0 bases and the V segment lost 5 bases, leaving 2 bases of the junction unmatched. The V gene's germline CDR1 is SNHLY and CDR2 FYNNEI. The CDR3 spans 14 residues. Written as DNA, the CDR3 is TGTGCCAGCAGTAGACAGGGGATGAACACTGAAGCTTTCTTT. Translation gives CASSRQGMNTEAFF. Complete variable domain (other parts from reference TRBV2 and TRBJ1-1): EPEVTQTPSHQVTQMGQEVILRCVPISNHLYFYWYRQILGQKVEFLVSFYNNEISEKSEIFDDQFSVERPDGSNFTLKIRSTKLEDSAMYFCASSRQGMNTEAFFGQGTRLTVV.

V usage is TRBV9 and J usage is TRBJ1-1; no reliable D call. V gave up 2 bases and J gave up 1 base, with 9 bases separating them. Germline V CDR1 and CDR2: SGDLS, YYNGEE. CDR3 length: 14 residues. The CDR3 protein is CASSVDLRNTEAFF. The CDR3 coding sequence is TGTGCCAGCAGCGTCGATCTCAGGAACACTGAAGCTTTCTTT.

This clone was picked up one time. The chain uses TRBV6-2 or TRBV6-3 and TRBJ2-2; D unclear. The CDR3 totals 13 residues. The germline V and J ends were trimmed by 2 bases and 4 bases, with 5 bases remaining between them. The V gene's germline CDR1 is MNHEY and CDR2 SVGEGT. The CDR3 DNA sequence: TGTGCCAGCAGTTACCGGCTCACCGGGGAGCTGTTTTTT. Protein product: CASSYRLTGELFF.

V usage is TRBV3-1 (or the pseudogene TRBV3-2) and J usage is TRBJ1-1; 10 bases are a match to TRBD1. The V gene's germline CDR1 is LGHDT and CDR2 YNNKEL (reference sequence). The junction had 3 bases not matched to a gene; V was cut back by 10 bases and J by 7 bases. The CDR3 is 11 residues long. CDR3 coding DNA: TGTGCCACCCGGACAGGGGGTGAAGCTTTCTTT. This translates into CATRTGGEAFF.

This clone was picked up a small number of times. The CDR3 here is CASINPRVSTGELFF. In DNA form, the CDR3 reads TGTGCCAGCATCAATCCCAGGGTCTCCACCGGGGAGCTGTTTTTT. This chain connects TRBV28 to TRBJ2-2; possible D gene TRBD1, 5 bases. Per the germline V gene, CDR1 is MDHEN and CDR2 is SYDVKM. Trimming took off 7 bases at V and 4 bases at J, with 16 bases between the two ends. The CDR3 is made up of 15 amino acids.

The rearrangement links TRBV6-1 to TRBJ2-7; D uncertain. The CDR3 extends over 13 amino acids. Per the germline V gene, CDR1 is MNHNS and CDR2 is SASEGT. The ends were cut back, 3 bases at V and 2 bases at J, with 8 bases in the middle. The CDR3 region has the DNA TGTGCCAGCAGTGAGGGGTTCCCCTACGAGCAGTACTTC. Its translation: CASSEGFPYEQYF.